Listed below are T cell receptor beta chains from one sample, sequenced in a study of response to subunit inactivated influenza vaccine. A single record per CDR3 protein comes from TCRdb applying MiXCR to the RT-PCR reads. Of roughly 150,000 distinct CDR3 sequences in the sample, roughly a tenth were seen once. Sequencing used non-naive T cells sorted from PBMCs, obtained around seven weeks after vaccination. These TCRs come from a man in his fifties who received an inactivated influenza vaccine. CDR3s include the opening cysteine and the closing phenylalanine or tryptophan. The order of the fields is J gene, clone size, V gene, D gene, CDR3 DNA, CDR3 protein. A D gene is named only where the DNA matches it firmly. Part of the rows lack a size; the others show once, few, many or a class for expanded clones.

j_call: TRBJ1-4
clone_size: .
v_call: TRBV13
d_call: TRBD1
cdr3_nt: TGTGCCAGCAGCACCGGACAGGGGGCTAAGAGTGAAAAACTGTTTTTT
cdr3_aa: CASSTGQGAKSEKLFF

j_call: TRBJ1-1
clone_size: .
v_call: TRBV10-3
d_call: TRBD1
cdr3_nt: TGTGCCTCAACAGGGGAAAGAAACACTGAAGCTTTCTTT
cdr3_aa: CASTGERNTEAFF

j_call: TRBJ2-7
clone_size: many
v_call: TRBV20-1
d_call: .
cdr3_nt: TGCAGTGCTAGAAAAGAGGGTCGGCGTTACGAGCAGTACTTC
cdr3_aa: CSARKEGRRYEQYF

j_call: TRBJ1-1
clone_size: many
v_call: TRBV12-3/TRBV12-4
d_call: TRBD1
cdr3_nt: TGTGCCAGCACCCGGGACAGGTCGGCGGGGACTGAAGCTTTCTTT
cdr3_aa: CASTRDRSAGTEAFF

j_call: TRBJ2-6
clone_size: few
v_call: TRBV27
d_call: .
cdr3_nt: TGTGCCAGCAGTTTATCTGGCCGAAGCTCTGGGGCCAACGTCCTGACTTTC
cdr3_aa: CASSLSGRSSGANVLTF

j_call: TRBJ2-2
clone_size: .
v_call: TRBV6-1
d_call: .
cdr3_nt: TGTGCCAGCACCAAGACATCTACCGGGGAGCTGTTTTTT
cdr3_aa: CASTKTSTGELFF

j_call: TRBJ2-1
clone_size: few
v_call: TRBV7-3
d_call: .
cdr3_nt: TGTGCCAGCAGCGCCGTGGGGGTAGGGGCAAATGAGCAGTTCTTC
cdr3_aa: CASSAVGVGANEQFF

j_call: TRBJ2-7
clone_size: many
v_call: TRBV7-2
d_call: TRBD2
cdr3_nt: TGTGCCAGCAGCTTCGGTGGTAGCGGGAACTACGAGCAGTACTTC
cdr3_aa: CASSFGGSGNYEQYF

j_call: TRBJ1-1
clone_size: few
v_call: TRBV7-8
d_call: TRBD1
cdr3_nt: TGTGCCAGTAGGACAGGGAGGTTTGCTGAAGCTTTCTTT
cdr3_aa: CASRTGRFAEAFF

j_call: TRBJ2-7
clone_size: few
v_call: TRBV6-2/TRBV6-3
d_call: .
cdr3_nt: TGTGCCAGCAGAATGGACAGTCTTGCCTACGAGCAGTACTTC
cdr3_aa: CASRMDSLAYEQYF

j_call: TRBJ2-2
clone_size: few
v_call: TRBV29-1
d_call: TRBD1
cdr3_nt: TGCAGCGCCGACTCAGGGGGCGGATCTTTGGGGGAGCTGTTTTTT
cdr3_aa: CSADSGGGSLGELFF

j_call: TRBJ2-3
clone_size: many
v_call: TRBV5-1
d_call: .
cdr3_nt: TGCGCCAGCAGCACGGCTAGCACAGATACGCAGTATTTT
cdr3_aa: CASSTASTDTQYF

j_call: TRBJ2-7
clone_size: .
v_call: TRBV7-9
d_call: .
cdr3_nt: TGTGCCAGCAGCTTAGATCGAGGGGGGCTCTCCTACGAGCAGTACTTC
cdr3_aa: CASSLDRGGLSYEQYF

j_call: TRBJ1-1
clone_size: .
v_call: TRBV20-1
d_call: .
cdr3_nt: TGCAGTGCCGAGGACAGCCGGAACACTGAAGCTTTCTTT
cdr3_aa: CSAEDSRNTEAFF

j_call: TRBJ2-7
clone_size: .
v_call: TRBV28
d_call: TRBD1
cdr3_nt: TGTGCCAGCAACTCACCGTGGACAGGGGAGTCCTACGAGCAGTACTTC
cdr3_aa: CASNSPWTGESYEQYF

j_call: TRBJ2-4
clone_size: few
v_call: TRBV4-2
d_call: .
cdr3_nt: TGTGCCAGCAGCCAAGAAGGACTTGCCCGAAACATTCAGTACTTC
cdr3_aa: CASSQEGLARNIQYF

j_call: TRBJ1-2
clone_size: many
v_call: TRBV20-1
d_call: .
cdr3_nt: TGCAGTGCCACTCCAGGCTACTATGGCTACACCTTC
cdr3_aa: CSATPGYYGYTF

j_call: TRBJ2-5
clone_size: few
v_call: TRBV4-1
d_call: TRBD2
cdr3_nt: TGCGCCAGCAGCCTCAATAGCGGGGGAAAAGAGACCCAGTACTTC
cdr3_aa: CASSLNSGGKETQYF

j_call: TRBJ2-1
clone_size: many
v_call: TRBV6-2/TRBV6-3
d_call: TRBD1
cdr3_nt: TGTGCCAGCAGTCGGAGACAGGGCAATGAGCAGTTCTTC
cdr3_aa: CASSRRQGNEQFF

j_call: TRBJ1-2
clone_size: few
v_call: TRBV28
d_call: TRBD1
cdr3_nt: TGTGCCAGCAGTTTCGGACAGGGTTTTGGCTACACCTTC
cdr3_aa: CASSFGQGFGYTF

j_call: TRBJ2-1
clone_size: .
v_call: TRBV28
d_call: TRBD1
cdr3_nt: TGTGCCAGCGGTGTATTACAGGGGTTCCTCACCTTC
cdr3_aa: CASGVLQGFLTF

j_call: TRBJ2-1
clone_size: .
v_call: TRBV2
d_call: .
cdr3_nt: TGTGCCAGCAGTGAAATTGTATGGGCTAGCGACAATGAGCAGTTCTTC
cdr3_aa: CASSEIVWASDNEQFF

j_call: TRBJ1-6
clone_size: .
v_call: TRBV7-9
d_call: .
cdr3_nt: TGTGCCAGCAGCTTAGGCCCCCTTGGGAATTCACCCCTCCACTTT
cdr3_aa: CASSLGPLGNSPLHF

j_call: TRBJ1-3
clone_size: many
v_call: TRBV5-5
d_call: .
cdr3_nt: TGTGCCAGCACCACTCGGGTGGTTGGAAACACCATATATTTT
cdr3_aa: CASTTRVVGNTIYF

j_call: TRBJ1-3
clone_size: few
v_call: TRBV20-1
d_call: .
cdr3_nt: TGCAGTGCTAGAGATATCAGAGACTCTGGAAACACCATATATTTT
cdr3_aa: CSARDIRDSGNTIYF

j_call: TRBJ2-4
clone_size: few
v_call: TRBV20-1
d_call: TRBD2
cdr3_nt: TGCAGTGCTTCAAGCGGGGGTCTAGCCAAAAACATTCAGTACTTC
cdr3_aa: CSASSGGLAKNIQYF

j_call: TRBJ2-6
clone_size: .
v_call: TRBV7-9
d_call: .
cdr3_nt: TGTGCCAACGACGGGGCCTCTGGGGCCAACGTCCTGACTTTC
cdr3_aa: CANDGASGANVLTF

j_call: TRBJ1-1
clone_size: .
v_call: TRBV3-1
d_call: .
cdr3_nt: TGTGCCAGCAGCCTCCGTGACGGGGGGAACACTGAAGCTTTCTTT
cdr3_aa: CASSLRDGGNTEAFF

j_call: TRBJ2-7
clone_size: .
v_call: TRBV4-3
d_call: TRBD2
cdr3_nt: TGCGCCAGCAGCCAAGAATGGGGATTGGCTAGCGGGAGCTACGAGCAGTACTTC
cdr3_aa: CASSQEWGLASGSYEQYF